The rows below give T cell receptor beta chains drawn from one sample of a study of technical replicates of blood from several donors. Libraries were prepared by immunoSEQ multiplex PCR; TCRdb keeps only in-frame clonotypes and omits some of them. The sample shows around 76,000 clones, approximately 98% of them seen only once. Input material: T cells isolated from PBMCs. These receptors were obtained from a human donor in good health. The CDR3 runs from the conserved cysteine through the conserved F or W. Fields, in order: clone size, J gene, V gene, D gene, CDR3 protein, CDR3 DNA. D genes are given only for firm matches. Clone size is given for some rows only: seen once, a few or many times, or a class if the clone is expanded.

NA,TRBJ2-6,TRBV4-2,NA,CASSQDSSVAGANVLTF,TGTGCCAGCAGCCAAGATTCATCGGTCGCCGGGGCCAACGTCCTGACTTTC
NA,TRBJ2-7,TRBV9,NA,CASSVTTENPYYEQYF,TGTGCCAGCAGCGTAACGACAGAAAATCCTTACTACGAGCAGTACTTC
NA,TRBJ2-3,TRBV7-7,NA,CASAAGNTDTQYF,TGTGCTAGTGCAGCAGGAAACACAGATACGCAGTATTTT
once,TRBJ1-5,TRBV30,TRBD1,CAWSADREDQPQHF,TGTGCCTGGAGCGCCGACAGGGAGGATCAGCCCCAGCATTTT
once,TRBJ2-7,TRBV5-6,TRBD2,CASSFLFLAASEQYF,TGTGCCAGCAGCTTTTTATTCCTAGCGGCCTCCGAGCAGTACTTC
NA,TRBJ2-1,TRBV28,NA,CATAYNEQFF,TGTGCCACTGCCTACAATGAGCAGTTCTTC
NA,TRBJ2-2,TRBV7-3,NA,CASSKGLTGGELFF,TGTGCCAGCAGCAAGGGGCTTACAGGCGGGGAGCTGTTTTTT
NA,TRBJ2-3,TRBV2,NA,CASSYQTPSTDTQYF,TGTGCCAGTTCCTACCAAACCCCTAGCACAGATACGCAGTATTTT
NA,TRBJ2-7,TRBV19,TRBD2,CASSNLAGDLSYEQYF,TGTGCCAGTAGTAATCTAGCGGGAGACCTCTCCTACGAGCAGTACTTC
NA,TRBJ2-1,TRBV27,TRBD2,CASSLMVPGLGNEQFF,TGTGCCAGCAGTTTAATGGTCCCGGGACTAGGGAATGAGCAGTTCTTC
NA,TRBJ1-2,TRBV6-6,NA,CASTGGAYGYTF,TGTGCCAGCACGGGGGGCGCCTATGGCTACACCTTC
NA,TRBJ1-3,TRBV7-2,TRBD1,CASSREQGARGNTIYF,TGTGCCAGCAGCCGAGAACAGGGGGCGCGGGGAAACACCATATATTTT
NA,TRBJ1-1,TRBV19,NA,CASNRVHDTEAFF,TGTGCCAGTAACAGGGTTCACGACACTGAAGCTTTCTTT
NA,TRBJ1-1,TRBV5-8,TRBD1,CASTLGQGTTEAFF,TGTGCCAGCACGTTGGGACAGGGCACCACTGAAGCTTTCTTT
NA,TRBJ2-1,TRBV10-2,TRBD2,CALLAEFYNEQFF,TGCGCCCTGCTAGCGGAGTTCTACAATGAGCAGTTCTTC
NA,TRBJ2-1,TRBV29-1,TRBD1,CSGSGTGRANEQFF,TGCAGCGGGTCCGGGACAGGGAGGGCCAATGAGCAGTTCTTC
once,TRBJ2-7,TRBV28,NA,CASTSPARAEQYF,TGTGCCAGCACAAGCCCGGCCAGGGCCGAGCAGTACTTC